Each of the 3 T cell receptor beta chains below was sequenced from the same sample in a study of blood T cell repertoires in COVID-19. Produced via immunoSEQ multiplex PCR; TCRdb's table is partial and in-frame only. Among over 150,000 clones listed, less than 90% were seen once. Sequencing used PBMCs or T cells enriched from blood (not recorded which). The source is a woman aged 50 to 65 who had recovered from COVID-19.

The chain combines TRBV24-1 with TRBJ1-1; TRBD1 matches at 9 bases. J was trimmed by 7 bases and V by 7 bases; bases with no gene match: 3. Germline V gene lookup returns CDR1 KGHDR and CDR2 SFDVKD. The CDR3 is made up of 12 amino acids. CDR3 DNA: TGTGCCACCAGGGACAGGGGAGGTGAAGCTTTCTTT. This sequence encodes CATRDRGGEAFF.

The CDR3 sequence is CASSPEAGGNIQYF. The CDR3 bases are TGTGCCAGCAGCCCAGAGGCAGGGGGGAACATTCAGTACTTC. The V gene is TRBV7-2, the J gene TRBJ2-4; maybe TRBD1 (7 bases). CDR1 SGHTA and CDR2 FQGNSA come from the germline V gene. Trimming left V 5 bases short and J 7 bases short, with 15 bases between. The CDR3 covers 14 residues.

This clone turned up a few times. V is TRBV2 and J is TRBJ1-4; TRBD1 aligns across 9 bases. The V gene end was trimmed by 7 bases and the J gene end by 7 bases; junction bases not matched to a gene: 10. The CDR3 covers 15 residues. Per germline, CDR1 SNHLY and CDR2 FYNNEI. The CDR3 nucleotides read TGTGCCAGCAATGATCCGGGACAGGGCACTGAAAAACTGTTTTTT. This gives the protein CASNDPGQGTEKLFF.